A selection of T cell receptor beta chains follows, all from one sample in a study of vaccination and CD4 T cells after COVID-19. TCRdb analysed the PCR reads with MiXCR anew, one entry per CDR3 protein. This sample has around 12,000 distinct CDR3 sequences; approximately 37% occur once, and the top ten carry around 19%. The antigens for these receptors are not known. The material sequenced was cultured CD4+ T cells from blood. The receptors originated from a human donor with COVID-19. CDR3s include the opening cysteine and the closing phenylalanine or tryptophan. A D gene is named only where the DNA matches it firmly. Not every row has a clone size; where given, it reads once, few, many or a size class.

>TRBV5-1|.|TRBJ1-6|.
CAGRAGVNSPLHF
TGCGCCGGAAGAGCAGGGGTTAATTCACCCCTCCACTTT
>TRBV5-1|.|TRBJ2-1|.
CASSSSGGTVLGFF
TGCGCCAGCAGCTCGTCGGGGGGGACAGTTTTAGGGTTCTTC
>TRBV6-5|few|TRBJ1-5|.
CASSYGQGRNQPQHF
TGTGCCAGCAGTTACGGCCAGGGCAGAAATCAGCCCCAGCATTTT
>TRBV6-1|.|TRBJ2-3|.
CASSEAPGDTQYF
TGTGCCAGCAGTGAAGCGCCAGGGGATACGCAGTATTTT
>TRBV30|.|TRBJ1-4|.
CAWSRTASNEKLFF
TGTGCCTGGAGCCGGACAGCTAGTAATGAAAAACTGTTTTTT
>TRBV5-8|.|TRBJ1-1|.
CASSLALGGGEAFF
TGTGCCAGCAGCCTCGCCTTAGGGGGGGGTGAAGCTTTCTTT
>TRBV6-1|.|TRBJ1-5|TRBD1
CASSGRTGNQPQHF
TGTGCCAGCAGTGGAAGGACAGGGAATCAGCCCCAGCATTTT
>TRBV6-1|.|TRBJ2-6|TRBD1
CASRRDRAAGANVLTF
TGTGCCAGCAGGCGAGACAGGGCTGCTGGGGCCAACGTCCTGACTTTC
>TRBV15|few|TRBJ1-5|TRBD1
CATRRQGGNQPQHF
TGTGCCACCAGAAGACAGGGCGGCAATCAGCCCCAGCATTTT
>TRBV28|.|TRBJ2-3|TRBD2
CASRRSGGALDTQYF
TGTGCCAGCAGACGTAGCGGGGGGGCTTTAGATACGCAGTATTTT
>TRBV7-2|.|TRBJ1-4|.
CASSPMADSEKLFF
TGTGCCAGCAGCCCAATGGCGGATAGTGAAAAACTGTTTTTT
>TRBV6-5|few|TRBJ1-2|.
CASSYRQANYGYTF
TGTGCCAGCAGTTACAGGCAAGCCAACTATGGCTACACCTTC
>TRBV2|.|TRBJ2-2|.
CASRLYQNTGELFF
TGTGCCAGCAGACTATACCAAAACACCGGGGAGCTGTTTTTT
>TRBV19|few|TRBJ1-1|.
CASSSTGALNTEAFF
TGTGCCAGTAGTTCCACGGGGGCCCTGAACACTGAAGCTTTCTTT
>TRBV7-8|.|TRBJ1-2|TRBD1
CASSLQGQPGNYGYTF
TGTGCCAGCAGCCTACAGGGGCAGCCGGGTAACTATGGCTACACCTTC
>TRBV7-9|few|TRBJ1-5|.
CASSSGLDGQPQHF
TGTGCCAGCAGCTCGGGACTCGACGGTCAGCCCCAGCATTTT
>TRBV5-4|.|TRBJ1-1|.
CASSGYTEAFF
TGTGCCAGCAGCGGGTACACTGAAGCTTTCTTT
>TRBV20-1|few|TRBJ1-2|.
CSARVIGYGYTF
TGCAGTGCTAGAGTCATAGGCTATGGCTACACCTTC
>TRBV6-1|.|TRBJ1-5|TRBD1
CASSDRDRVGVADQPQHF
TGTGCCAGCAGTGACCGGGACAGGGTGGGGGTGGCAGATCAGCCCCAGCATTTT
>TRBV6-1|.|TRBJ2-3|TRBD1
CASIKQGARADTQYF
TGTGCCAGCATAAAACAGGGGGCGAGAGCAGATACGCAGTATTTT